This T cell receptor beta chain was sequenced in a study of blood T cell repertoires in COVID-19. Looking at the study overall: PBMCs, B-cell-depleted T cells, or T cells provided the cDNA or gDNA that made up the material.

Trimming stripped 5 bases from V and 0 bases from J, with 18 bases between. The germline gives CDR1 SGHTA, CDR2 FQGTGA. This CDR3 has 17 amino acids. Measured with immunoSEQ multiplex PCR; TCRdb has only the in-frame clones, and not every one. The repertoire holds 110,000 to 150,000 clones, approximately 81% seen once, with over 8% in the top ten. This chain links TRBV7-3 with TRBJ2-3; possible D gene TRBD1, 6 bases. This receptor was identified in a human donor in a cohort sampled during active COVID-19. Sequencing was performed on peripheral blood. In DNA, the CDR3 is TGTGCCAGCAGCATGTCCGGCCGACAGGTTAGCACAGATACGCAGTATTTT. Its translation: CASSMSGRQVSTDTQYF.